The 3 T cell receptor beta chains below all came from one sample that was sequenced in a study of blood T cell repertoires in COVID-19. Data came from immunoSEQ multiplex PCR; TCRdb stores just in-frame clones and leaves some out. The data contain roughly 83,000 clones, approximately 86% of them singletons. The sequencing sample was made of peripheral blood. The receptor source for this set is a man older than 75 with active or convalescent COVID-19.

The gene calls are TRBV12-3 or TRBV12-4 and TRBJ1-1; possibly TRBD1 for D (6 bases). The CDR3 loop spans 13 amino acids. V lost 2 bases and J lost 4, with 8 bases in between. In nucleotides, the CDR3 is TGTGCCAGCAGTTTAAACAGGGTCACTGAAGCTTTCTTT. Amino acids: CASSLNRVTEAFF.

This clone appeared a single time. The V gene is TRBV4-1, the J gene TRBJ1-6, with D unclear. Per germline, CDR1 MGHRA and CDR2 YSYEKL. The CDR3 sequence is 13 residues long. Trimming left V 4 bases short and J 7 bases short, with 8 bases between. CDR3 in amino acids: CASSRSPNSPLHF. CDR3 DNA sequence: TGCGCCAGCAGCCGAAGCCCCAATTCACCCCTCCACTTT.

The rearrangement links TRBV19 to TRBJ2-2; 7 nucleotides match TRBD1. The CDR3 is 13 amino acids. Trimming cost V 4 bases and J 4 bases; bases outside gene matches: 0. Germline V gene data show CDR1 as LNHDA and CDR2 as SQIVND (reference sequence). CDR3 region: CASSRDSTGELFF. The CDR3 nucleotides are TGTGCCAGTAGTAGGGACAGCACCGGGGAGCTGTTTTTT.